The 30 T cell receptor beta chains listed next were all sequenced from one sample in a study of a mutant IDH1 vaccine in newly diagnosed glioma. Sequenced by immunoSEQ multiplex PCR; TCRdb stores in-frame clones only, minus some. The profile covers some 31,000 clones, with 80% to 85% appearing a single time and about 30% taken by the ten largest. Their target antigens are unknown. Time point defined: week 47, end of study. Every single dose of the vaccine, 300 ug of mutant IDH1 20-mer peptide, came with topical imiquimod. The source was PBMCs, collected from a glioma patient whose treatment included an IDH1 peptide vaccine. These receptors originate from a man younger than 45 with glioma.

This clone appeared a single time. V gene TRBV6-1 combines with J gene TRBJ2-5, with D uncertain. Trimming removed 2 bases from V and 1 base from J, with 17 bases in between. The germline gives CDR1 MNHNS, CDR2 SASEGT. The CDR3 is made up of 17 amino acids. CDR3 nucleotides: TGTGCCAGCAGTGAAACCTGGGCCCAAGCCCCCCAAGAGACCCAGTACTTC. Translation gives CASSETWAQAPQETQYF.

The rearrangement links TRBV29-1 to TRBJ1-1, with 8 bases that match TRBD1. Germline lookup yields CDR1 SQVTM and CDR2 ANQGSEA. The CDR3 covers 13 residues. With V trimmed by 4 bases and J by 4 bases, 5 bases remained unmatched. CDR3 nucleotide sequence: TGCAGCGTTGGTCGAGACAGGGGCACTGAAGCTTTCTTT. The encoded protein is CSVGRDRGTEAFF.

This rearrangement joins TRBV29-1 to TRBJ2-7, with a weak D call TRBD1 (6 bases). Looked up from germline, CDR1 is SQVTM and CDR2 is ANQGSEA. The V end lost 4 bases, the J end lost 3 bases, and 10 bases lay between the germline ends. The CDR3 runs 12 residues. The CDR3 loop is CSVVGQFYEQYF. As DNA, the CDR3 is TGCAGCGTTGTGGGACAATTCTACGAGCAGTACTTC.

This sequence joins TRBV4-3 and TRBJ1-5; no definite D call. Germline assignment: CDR1 LGHNA and CDR2 YSLEER. This CDR3 comprises 15 residues. Trimming removed 0 bases from V and 2 bases from J, with 8 bases in between. The CDR3 is CASSQEPLGNQPQHF. The CDR3 DNA reads TGCGCCAGCAGCCAAGAGCCTTTAGGCAATCAGCCCCAGCATTTT.

The genes are TRBV30 and TRBJ1-6, with a possible D match to TRBD1 (5 bases). Germline-derived CDR1 and CDR2 are GTSNPN and SVGIG (reference sequence). This CDR3 contains 13 residues. Deletions cut 1 base from V and 13 bases from J, with 14 bases between. The CDR3 nucleotides are TGTGCCTGGAGTGGGACACCGGCGGGTCCCCTCCACTTT. Residues: CAWSGTPAGPLHF. Full variable domain (outside the CDR3, taken from reference TRBV30 and TRBJ1-6): SQTIHQWPATLVQPVGSPLSLECTVEGTSNPNLYWYRQAAGRGLQLLFYSVGIGQISSEVPQNLSASRPQDRQFILSSKKLLLSDSGFYLCAWSGTPAGPLHFGNGTRLTVT.

This chain joins TRBV6-1 and TRBJ2-2, with D unclear. Germline V lookup: CDR1 MNHNS, CDR2 SASEGT. V gave up 7 bases and J gave up 5 bases, with 11 bases separating them. There are 13 residues in the CDR3. CDR3 loop: CASNSWGTGELFF. The CDR3 coding sequence is TGTGCCAGCAATTCCTGGGGTACCGGGGAGCTGTTTTTT.

This sequence joins TRBV4-2 and TRBJ2-5, with TRBD1 matching over 10 bases. CDR1 LGHNA and CDR2 YNFKEQ come from the germline V gene. This CDR3 is 17 amino acids long. The V segment lost 3 bases and the J segment 4 bases; nucleotides outside the gene matches: 11. As DNA, the CDR3 is TGTGCCAGCAGCCAGCGGTCGACAGGGGGCCTGGGAGAGACCCAGTACTTC. Translation: CASSQRSTGGLGETQYF.

This clone was detected only once. The chain links TRBV28 to TRBJ1-1, with 8 bases that match TRBD1. From germline, CDR1 is MDHEN and CDR2 SYDVKM. The CDR3 totals 15 residues. V lost 3 bases and J lost 1; bases outside the gene matches: 4. CDR3 amino acids: CASSFPGTGNTEAFF. In nucleotides, the CDR3 is TGTGCCAGCAGTTTCCCCGGGACAGGGAACACTGAAGCTTTCTTT.

This chain uses TRBV7-6 with TRBJ1-3; D gene uncertain. The V gene's germline CDR1 is SGHVS and CDR2 FNYEAQ. This CDR3 spans 15 amino acids. V was pared by 1 base and J by 0 bases, with 7 bases between. Here the CDR3 reads CASSLDATSGNTIYF. Written as DNA, the CDR3 is TGTGCCAGCAGCTTAGACGCTACCTCTGGAAACACCATATATTTT.

In this sample, this clone turned up once. This chain links TRBV19 with TRBJ2-7; D tentatively fits TRBD1 or TRBD2 (5 bases each). V was cut by 4 bases and J by 3 bases, with 10 bases left in between. Germline V CDR1 and CDR2: LNHDA, SQIVND (reference sequence). CDR3 size: 13 residues. CDR3 bases: TGTGCCAGTAGTAAAACGAGGGGCTACGAGCAGTACTTC. Translation gives CASSKTRGYEQYF. The full variable domain, completed using reference TRBV19 and TRBJ2-7, is DGGITQSPKYLFRKEGQNVTLSCEQNLNHDAMYWYRQDPGQGLRLIYYSQIVNDFQKGDIAEGYSVSREKKESFPLTVTSAQKNPTAFYLCASSKTRGYEQYFGPGTRLTVT.

This rearrangement joins TRBV14 to TRBJ1-1, with 7 positions matching TRBD1. Losses at the gene ends were 4 bases for V and 5 bases for J; bases not matched to a gene: 7. Germline CDR1 and CDR2: SGHDN and FVKESK. There are 14 residues in the CDR3. CDR3 amino acids: CASSRYRGWTEAFF. CDR3 DNA sequence: TGTGCCAGCAGCCGCTACAGGGGTTGGACTGAAGCTTTCTTT.

The chain recombines TRBV19 with TRBJ2-7, with 7 bases matching TRBD1. CDR3 length equals 15 residues. Germline assignment: CDR1 LNHDA and CDR2 SQIVND (reference sequence). The junction had 9 bases not matched to a gene; V was cut back by 7 bases and J by 0 bases. The CDR3 region has the DNA TGTGCCAGTACCCCCTCCGACAGGGACTCCTACGAGCAGTACTTC. Its protein product is CASTPSDRDSYEQYF.

The chain employs TRBV5-1 and TRBJ2-1, with D tentatively TRBD1 (6 bases). The germline CDR1 and CDR2 sequences are SGHRS and YFSETQ. V was clipped by 2 bases and J by 5 bases, with 14 bases between them. The CDR3 totals 15 residues. The CDR3: CASSLHPGQNNEQFF. CDR3 sequence (DNA): TGCGCCAGCAGCTTACACCCTGGACAGAACAATGAGCAGTTCTTC.

The rearrangement joins TRBV27 to TRBJ2-3; no firm D call. The CDR3 covers 16 residues. Looked up from germline, CDR1 is MNHEY and CDR2 is SMNVEV (reference sequence). V lost 2 bases to trimming and J lost 6 bases, with 18 bases between them. CDR3 residues: CASSLRFGGRVDTQYF. The CDR3 DNA reads TGTGCCAGCAGTTTACGATTTGGCGGAAGGGTGGATACGCAGTATTTT.

V and J are TRBV11-2 and TRBJ2-1, with 7 nucleotides matching TRBD1. The CDR3 runs to 14 residues. V gave up 6 bases and J gave up 9 bases; unmatched junction bases: 11. The germline gives CDR1 SGHAT, CDR2 FQNNGV. The DNA of the CDR3 is TGTGCCAGCAGTTACCAACAGGGGAGAAGTGAGCAGTTCTTC. It is translated as CASSYQQGRSEQFF.

The V call is TRBV18, the J call TRBJ2-3, with D uncertain. This CDR3 comprises 14 residues. CDR1 is KGHSH, CDR2 LQKENI, per germline. The V end was cut by 4 bases, the J end by 0 bases, with 8 bases between. The chain's CDR3 is CASSHVQSTDTQYF. CDR3 sequence (DNA): TGTGCCAGCTCACATGTCCAGAGCACAGATACGCAGTATTTT.

The CDR3 loop is CASSGDTYYEQYF. In nucleotides, the CDR3 is TGCGCCAGCAGCGGGGACACTTACTACGAGCAGTACTTC. The chain recombines TRBV5-1 with TRBJ2-7, with D perhaps TRBD1 (6 bases). Looked up from germline, CDR1 is SGHRS and CDR2 is YFSETQ. Trimming shortened V by 4 bases and J by 3 bases, and 11 bases separated the two germline ends. The CDR3 length is 13 residues.

V gene TRBV5-1 combines with J gene TRBJ1-5; TRBD1 matches 11 bases. Germline V gene data show CDR1 as SGHRS and CDR2 as YFSETQ. The CDR3 spans 20 residues. Trimming removed 3 bases from V and 0 bases from J; junction bases left unmatched: 14. The CDR3 sequence: CASSWGPFGQGADSNQPQHF. CDR3 nucleotides: TGCGCCAGCAGCTGGGGACCATTTGGACAGGGGGCCGATAGCAATCAGCCCCAGCATTTT.

V is TRBV19 and J is TRBJ2-1; 12 bases agree with TRBD2. The CDR3 length is 17 residues. V shed 4 bases, J shed 4 bases, and the junction held 8 bases outside the gene matches. Germline-derived CDR1 and CDR2 are LNHDA and SQIVND (reference sequence). The CDR3 is CASSTFRTSGIYNEQFF. DNA for the CDR3: TGTGCCAGTAGTACCTTTAGGACTAGCGGGATATACAATGAGCAGTTCTTC.

The chain links TRBV4-1 to TRBJ1-1, with TRBD1 identical over 7 bases. V gave up 1 base and J gave up 1 base; unmatched junction bases: 3. The CDR3 sequence is 15 residues long. The germline gives CDR1 MGHRA, CDR2 YSYEKL. CDR3 region: CASSQGDRANTEAFF. As DNA, the CDR3 is TGCGCCAGCAGCCAAGGAGACAGGGCGAACACTGAAGCTTTCTTT.

The genes are TRBV15 and TRBJ2-2, with D unresolved. V lost 1 base and J lost 4, with 13 bases in between. The CDR3 is 16 amino acids. The germline CDR1 and CDR2 sequences are LNHNV and YYDKDF (reference sequence). The CDR3 is CATSRVPEELTGELFF. In nucleotides, the CDR3 is TGTGCCACCAGCAGAGTCCCAGAGGAACTCACCGGGGAGCTGTTTTTT. Drawing the rest from reference TRBV15 and TRBJ2-2, the complete variable domain is DAMVIQNPRYQVTQFGKPVTLSCSQTLNHNVMYWYQQKSSQAPKLLFHYYDKDFNNEADTPDNFQSRRPNTSFCFLDIRSPGLGDTAMYLCATSRVPEELTGELFFGEGSRLTVL.

The chain employs TRBV30 and TRBJ2-2; no firm D call. Trimming stripped 0 bases from V and 6 bases from J, with 8 bases between. The CDR3 length is 13 residues. Germline V lookup: CDR1 GTSNPN, CDR2 SVGIG (reference sequence). The chain's CDR3 is CAWSVPGPGELFF. For the CDR3, the DNA is TGTGCCTGGAGTGTACCCGGGCCCGGGGAGCTGTTTTTT.

The table lists this clone with a few counts. The genes are TRBV6-4 and TRBJ1-5; 10 bases agree with TRBD1. CDR3 length: 15 residues. CDR1 and CDR2 from the germline V gene are MRHNA and SNTAGT. Trimming cost V 5 bases and J 1 base; bases outside gene matches: 2. Here the CDR3 reads CASSRTGGSNQPQHF. The CDR3 region has the DNA TGTGCCAGCAGTCGGACAGGGGGAAGCAATCAGCCCCAGCATTTT.

This chain joins TRBV7-9 and TRBJ2-3; 8 bases map to TRBD2. V lost 1 base and J lost 2; bases outside the gene matches: 8. CDR3 size: 17 residues. The germline CDR1 and CDR2 sequences are SEHNR and FQNEAQ (reference sequence). This CDR3 reads CASSLDRAGAFTDTQYF. The DNA of the CDR3 is TGTGCCAGCAGCTTAGACCGAGCGGGGGCATTCACAGATACGCAGTATTTT.

The chain recombines TRBV6-4 with TRBJ1-1; D is possibly TRBD1 (6 bases). The CDR3 sequence is 14 residues long. Germline V gives CDR1 MRHNA, CDR2 SNTAGT. Trimming shortened V by 5 bases and J by 4 bases, and 14 bases separated the two germline ends. The DNA for the CDR3 is TGTGCCAGCAGTTCAACCGGGGGGGCCACTGAAGCTTTCTTT. Amino acids: CASSSTGGATEAFF.

The CDR3 nucleotides read TGTGCCACCAGCAGGGGACAGGGCTATGGCTACACCTTC. Translated: CATSRGQGYGYTF. The chain uses TRBV15 and TRBJ1-2, with 9 bases aligning to TRBD1. Trimming cost V 3 bases and J 4 bases; bases outside gene matches: 0. Germline CDR1 reads LNHNV; CDR2 reads YYDKDF (reference sequence). The CDR3 sequence is 13 residues long.

The V call is TRBV10-3, the J call TRBJ1-1; TRBD1 might be the D (5 bases). This CDR3 spans 14 amino acids. Trimming left V 1 base short and J 7 bases short, with 13 bases between. Germline-derived CDR1 and CDR2 are ENHRY and SYGVKD. CDR3: CAISEFVRGNEAFF. In nucleotides, the CDR3 is TGTGCCATCAGTGAGTTCGTTAGGGGCAATGAAGCTTTCTTT.

CDR3 bases: TGTGCCAGCAGCGTAGCAGGGAACACTGAAGCTTTCTTT. Amino acids: CASSVAGNTEAFF. The rearrangement joins TRBV9 to TRBJ1-1; D gene uncertain. The germline V gene has CDR1 SGDLS and CDR2 YYNGEE. CDR3 length: 13 residues. Trimming cost V 0 bases and J 1 base, with 4 bases left between them.

The chain joins TRBV18 to TRBJ2-7; no clear D. Trimming shortened V by 3 bases and J by 2 bases, and 8 bases separated the two germline ends. CDR1 and CDR2 (germline): KGHSH, LQKENI. The CDR3 contains 13 residues. CDR3 residues: CASSPVGAYEQYF. The CDR3 DNA sequence: TGTGCCAGCTCACCGGTTGGAGCCTACGAGCAGTACTTC.

The rearrangement uses TRBV30 and TRBJ2-4; TRBD2 aligns across 11 bases. This CDR3 spans 13 amino acids. Trimming at V came to 8 bases and at J to 8 bases, leaving 8 bases not matched to a gene. Germline CDR1 reads GTSNPN; CDR2 reads SVGIG (reference sequence). The CDR3 sequence is CAGVAGGVDIQYF. CDR3 in DNA: TGTGCCGGGGTAGCGGGGGGGGTAGACATTCAGTACTTC.